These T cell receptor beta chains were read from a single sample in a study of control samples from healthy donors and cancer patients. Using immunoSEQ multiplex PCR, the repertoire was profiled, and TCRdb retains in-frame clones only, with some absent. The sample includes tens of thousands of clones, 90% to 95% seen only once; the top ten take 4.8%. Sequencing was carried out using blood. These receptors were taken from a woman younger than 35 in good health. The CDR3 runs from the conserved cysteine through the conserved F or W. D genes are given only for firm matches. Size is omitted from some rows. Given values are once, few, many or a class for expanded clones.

TGTGCCAGCAGCCGGTTCCGGGGAGATACGCAGTATTTT	CASSRFRGDTQYF	NA	NA	TRBJ2-3	TRBV11-3
TGTGCCAGCAGTAGGGACAGGGAAGAGACCCAGTACTTC	CASSRDREETQYF	NA	TRBD1	TRBJ2-5	TRBV7-3
TGTGCCAGCAGCTTAGATGGGCTAGCGGGGCAAGAGACCCAGTACTTC	CASSLDGLAGQETQYF	NA	TRBD2	TRBJ2-5	TRBV11-3
TGTGCCAGCAGTTTCGGTTCTGGACAGTTCTATGGCTACACCTTC	CASSFGSGQFYGYTF	medium-sized	NA	TRBJ1-2	TRBV6-2/TRBV6-3
TGCGCCAGCAGCTTGGGACTAGCGGGCAACAATGAGCAGTTCTTC	CASSLGLAGNNEQFF	NA	TRBD2	TRBJ2-1	TRBV5-1
TGTGCCAGCAGCCAAGTTCTCGGGAGCTCCTACGAGCAGTACTTC	CASSQVLGSSYEQYF	NA	NA	TRBJ2-7	TRBV3-1/TRBV3-2
TGTGCCAGCAGCCAAGTCGCGGGGGGTGGCAATCAGCCCCAGCATTTT	CASSQVAGGGNQPQHF	NA	NA	TRBJ1-5	TRBV3-1/TRBV3-2
TGTGCCAGCAGTTTACTCGCGGTCTCCAATACCCCTAACTATGGCCACACCTTC	CASSLLAVSNTPNYGHTF	NA	NA	TRBJ1-2	TRBV27
TGTGCCAGTAATTTCCGGGGAGGAATCCCTGAAGCTTTCTTT	CASNFRGGIPEAFF	NA	NA	TRBJ1-1	TRBV19
TGTGCCAGCAGCTTGGAGGACACCTACGAGCAGTACTTC	CASSLEDTYEQYF	NA	NA	TRBJ2-7	TRBV5-6
TGTGCCAGTAGTATACTTGACGGAACCTGGGGCTACACCTTC	CASSILDGTWGYTF	NA	NA	TRBJ1-2	TRBV19
TGTGCCAGCAGCTTAGTTCTTATCCGCATGGACGAGCAGTACTTC	CASSLVLIRMDEQYF	once	NA	TRBJ2-7	TRBV11-2
TGTGCCAGCAGGGGGGCGCGGTCTGCCACTAATGAAAAACTGTTTTTT	CASRGARSATNEKLFF	once	NA	TRBJ1-4	TRBV28
TGTGCCAGCAGCTTAAGGTCAGGGTCTAACTATGGCTACACCTTC	CASSLRSGSNYGYTF	NA	NA	TRBJ1-2	TRBV11-2
TGTGCCAGTAGTATCTCAGGACACTCCACCGGGGAGCTGTTTTTT	CASSISGHSTGELFF	NA	NA	TRBJ2-2	TRBV19
TGTGCCAGCAGCTTGCAGGGTGCGGTTGGTTCACCCCTCCACTTT	CASSLQGAVGSPLHF	NA	NA	TRBJ1-6	TRBV7-9
TGTGCCAGCAGCCCCCCGGCGGGCCGCTCCAATCAGCCCCAGCATTTT	CASSPPAGRSNQPQHF	NA	NA	TRBJ1-5	TRBV21-1
TGTGCCAGCAGCGTAGACCTAGCGCCCGGGCGCCGGGGGTCCTACAATGAGCAGTTCTTC	CASSVDLAPGRRGSYNEQFF	once	NA	TRBJ2-1	TRBV9
TGTGCCAGTAGTGATGACAGCTACGAGCAGTACTTC	CASSDDSYEQYF	NA	NA	TRBJ2-7	TRBV19
TGTGCCAGCTCGACGACTGGGGACGCTGGCTACACCTTC	CASSTTGDAGYTF	NA	NA	TRBJ1-2	TRBV18
TGTGCCAGCTCACCACGCCCCACCCCCTTCGAGCAGTACTTC	CASSPRPTPFEQYF	NA	NA	TRBJ2-7	TRBV18
TGTGCCAGCAGCCGGACAGGGGGGTACGAGCAGTACTTC	CASSRTGGYEQYF	once	TRBD1	TRBJ2-7	TRBV11-1
TGTGCCAGCAGTTTTGGGCAGGTTAACACAGATACGCAGTATTTT	CASSFGQVNTDTQYF	NA	NA	TRBJ2-3	TRBV27
TGTGCCACCAGCAGAGAAGGGGGTGACTACGAGCAGTACTTC	CATSREGGDYEQYF	NA	NA	TRBJ2-7	TRBV15
TGCGCCAGCAGCTTGTCGATAGGACCCCCGGGACAGGTTGGATCTAGCACTGAAGCTTTCTTT	CASSLSIGPPGQVGSSTEAFF	NA	TRBD1	TRBJ1-1	TRBV5-1
TGTGCCAGCAGCCAGTATCGGGAGGGCGGGAGAGCGCACACCGGGGAGCTGTTTTTT	CASSQYREGGRAHTGELFF	NA	TRBD2	TRBJ2-2	TRBV4-2
TGTGCCAGCAGTTACTCAGCCTCTGGGGCCAACGTCCTGACTTTC	CASSYSASGANVLTF	NA	NA	TRBJ2-6	TRBV6-6
TGTGCCAGCAGCAAATGTTTGGGACTGTCGGCGGATACGCAGTATTTT	CASSKCLGLSADTQYF	NA	NA	TRBJ2-3	TRBV21-1
TGTGCCAGCAGACGGCAGGGGGCAGACTATGGCTACACCTTC	CASRRQGADYGYTF	NA	TRBD1	TRBJ1-2	TRBV2
TGTGCCAGCAGCGTAGGGACTACCCAAGAGACCCAGTACTTC	CASSVGTTQETQYF	NA	NA	TRBJ2-5	TRBV9
TGCGCCAGCAGCGGCAGCCTAACGAACACTGAAGCTTTCTTT	CASSGSLTNTEAFF	NA	NA	TRBJ1-1	TRBV5-1
TGCAGCGTAATGACTAGCGGGAGGGCCGGGGAGCTGTTTTTT	CSVMTSGRAGELFF	NA	TRBD2	TRBJ2-2	TRBV29-1
TGCGCCAGCAGCCTCCCTTCGTCCCGTGGGCTATCTGGGGCCAACGTCCTGACTTTC	CASSLPSSRGLSGANVLTF	NA	NA	TRBJ2-6	TRBV4-1
TGTGCCAGCAGTTTAAACACCGGGGAGCTGTTTTTT	CASSLNTGELFF	NA	NA	TRBJ2-2	TRBV28
TGTGCCAGCAGCCTTGCTGGGCGGGGGGCTCACGAGCAGTACTTC	CASSLAGRGAHEQYF	NA	TRBD2	TRBJ2-7	TRBV7-2
TGTGCCAGCAGGACGGGGGCCCTTGTGGAGCAGTACTTC	CASRTGALVEQYF	few	NA	TRBJ2-7	TRBV6-5